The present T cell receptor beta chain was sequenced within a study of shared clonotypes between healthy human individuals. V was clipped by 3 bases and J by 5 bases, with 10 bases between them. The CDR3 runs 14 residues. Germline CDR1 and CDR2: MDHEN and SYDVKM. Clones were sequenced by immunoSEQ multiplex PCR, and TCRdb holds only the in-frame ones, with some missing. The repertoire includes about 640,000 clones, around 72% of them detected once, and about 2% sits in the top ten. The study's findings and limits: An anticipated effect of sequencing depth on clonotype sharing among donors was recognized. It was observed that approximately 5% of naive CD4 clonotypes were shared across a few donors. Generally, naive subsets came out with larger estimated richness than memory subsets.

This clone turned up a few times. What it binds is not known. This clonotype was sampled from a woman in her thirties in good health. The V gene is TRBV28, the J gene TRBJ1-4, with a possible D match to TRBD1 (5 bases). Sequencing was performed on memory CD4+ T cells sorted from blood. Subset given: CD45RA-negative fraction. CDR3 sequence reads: CASSFSGWNEKLFF. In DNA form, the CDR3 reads TGTGCCAGCAGTTTCTCAGGGTGGAATGAAAAACTGTTTTTT.